Below are 12 T cell receptor beta chains sequenced from a single sample in a study of cytomegalovirus exposure and HLA in healthy donors. Primers for the PCR totalled 60 Vbeta and 13 Jbeta. The method was immunoSEQ multiplex PCR; TCRdb's version includes in-frame clones alone and lacks a portion of them. The profile shows 140,000 to 150,000 clones, 70% to 85% of them singletons. Sequenced sample: PBMCs. These receptors came from a male donor in good health and CMV-seronegative.

The rearrangement uses TRBV7-9 and TRBJ2-5, with 8 positions matching TRBD2. Germline V CDR1 and CDR2: SEHNR, FQNEAQ (reference sequence). CDR3 length equals 16 residues. The V and J ends lost 1 base and 5 bases, in that order; junction bases with no gene match: 9. CDR3 nucleotides: TGTGCCAGCAGCTTAGTCGGCCGGGAGGGCCGGGAGACCCAGTACTTC. It translates to CASSLVGREGRETQYF.

V and J are TRBV2 and TRBJ2-7, with 8 nucleotides matching TRBD1. Germline V gene data show CDR1 as SNHLY and CDR2 as FYNNEI. The V gene end was trimmed by 5 bases and the J gene end by 2 bases; junction bases not matched to a gene: 5. The CDR3 has 14 amino acids. The CDR3 nucleotides read TGTGCCAGCAGTAAGGACAGGGATACCTACGAGCAGTACTTC. Translation: CASSKDRDTYEQYF.

This rearrangement joins TRBV14 to TRBJ1-2; D gene uncertain. The V gene's germline CDR1 is SGHDN and CDR2 FVKESK. This CDR3 has 13 amino acids. V dropped 1 base and J dropped 4 bases, with 7 bases sitting between them. CDR3 sequence: CASSQVPSYGYTF. DNA for the CDR3: TGTGCCAGCAGCCAAGTCCCCTCCTATGGCTACACCTTC.

The V and J genes are TRBV28 and TRBJ2-3, with 7 bases matching TRBD1. The germline V gene encodes CDR1 MDHEN and CDR2 SYDVKM. The CDR3 extends over 16 amino acids. V gave up 6 bases and J gave up 0 bases; unmatched junction bases: 9. The DNA for the CDR3 is TGTGCCAGCAGCCTCGGGACAGCCCATAGCACAGATACGCAGTATTTT. Protein sequence: CASSLGTAHSTDTQYF.

This chain uses TRBV5-4 with TRBJ1-3, with D hard to call. V shed 1 base and J shed 0 bases, with 5 bases lying between them. CDR1 is SGHNT and CDR2 is YYREEE in the germline V gene (reference sequence). This CDR3 region has 14 residues. CDR3 in amino acids: CASSLSHSGNTIYF. The CDR3 DNA follows: TGTGCCAGCAGCTTGTCCCACTCTGGAAACACCATATATTTT.

V gene TRBV7-9 combines with J gene TRBJ2-7; D unclear. Trimming pared 4 bases from V and 1 base from J, leaving 14 bases between. The CDR3 extends over 15 amino acids. Germline V gives CDR1 SEHNR, CDR2 FQNEAQ (reference sequence). The CDR3 DNA sequence: TGTGCCAGCAGCTCTATCCCTAGAGGATCCTACGAGCAGTACTTC. Translated, it gives CASSSIPRGSYEQYF.

This clone appeared a few times. The chain carries TRBV7-9 and TRBJ2-2, with 9 nucleotides matching TRBD1. The germline V gene encodes CDR1 SEHNR and CDR2 FQNEAQ (reference sequence). This CDR3 spans 14 amino acids. V was clipped by 8 bases and J by 7 bases; unmatched bases: 8. The CDR3 region is CASVGQGINGELFF. As DNA, the CDR3 is TGTGCCAGCGTAGGACAGGGGATCAACGGGGAGCTGTTTTTT.

A word on this clone: An end of the junction does not agree with germline; a read error may underlie this. The chain has TRBV19 and TRBJ2-1, with D possibly matching TRBD1 (5 bases). Germline assignment: CDR1 LNHDA and CDR2 SQIVND (reference sequence). The CDR3 runs 15 residues. This CDR3 is CASSIAGPPYNEQFF. In nucleotides, the CDR3 is TGTGCCAGTAGTATAGCAGGGCCGCCCTATAATGAGCAGTTCTTC.

V is TRBV23-1 and J is TRBJ1-2, with a weak D call TRBD1 (6 bases). TRBV23-1 is an ORF; its function is uncertain. This CDR3 contains 13 residues. V gave up 8 bases and J gave up 8 bases, with 18 bases separating them. The CDR3 spells CASPGRGGRGYTF. The CDR3, as DNA: TGCGCCAGCCCCGGTCGGGGGGGCAGGGGCTACACCTTC.

In DNA, the CDR3 is TGTGCCAGCAGTGCGTATAGCAATCAGCCCCAGCATTTT. Its protein is CASSAYSNQPQHF. This rearrangement joins TRBV6-5 to TRBJ1-5; the D is unclear. The germline V gene has CDR1 MNHEY and CDR2 SVGAGI. The CDR3 runs 13 residues. V lost 5 bases and J lost 0, with 5 bases in between.

This rearrangement joins TRBV11-2 to TRBJ2-3; 7 positions agree with TRBD2. Germline V gene sequence: CDR1 SGHAT, CDR2 FQNNGV. This CDR3 has 16 amino acids. V was pared by 5 bases and J by 4 bases, with 12 bases of the junction left unmatched. CDR3 nucleotide sequence: TGTGCCAGCAGCCTCAGCGGGGCGATACTATCAGATACGCAGTATTTT. Amino acids: CASSLSGAILSDTQYF.

This chain connects TRBV15 to TRBJ1-4; TRBD1 matches at 9 bases. Per the germline V gene, CDR1 is LNHNV and CDR2 is YYDKDF (reference sequence). V shed 5 bases and J 8 bases; nucleotides not matched to a gene: 9. The length of the CDR3 is 15 residues. CDR3: CATSPYGQGTEKLFF. As DNA, the CDR3 is TGTGCCACCAGCCCCTACGGACAGGGGACGGAAAAACTGTTTTTT.